This T cell receptor (beta chain) is from a study of beta chain features in type 1 diabetes. V trimming: 0 bases; J trimming: 1 base; junction bases outside the gene matches: 3. This CDR3 comprises 15 residues. Germline CDR1 and CDR2: GTSNPN and SVGIG (reference sequence). CD45RO/CCR7/CD25/CD127/CD95/CD27 staining was used to isolate CD4+ naive, central memory, regulatory and stem cell-like memory cells by sorting. Expressed TCRB transcripts got sequenced, as all isolated RNA was reverse transcribed. The assay was immunoSEQ multiplex PCR, and TCRdb's table has in-frame clones only and misses some. The sample yields 400,000 to 600,000 clones, approximately 28% seen once.

The genes are TRBV30 and TRBJ1-5; TRBD1 matches at 7 bases. The sequence came from a man aged 18-30 years in good health. The source material was naive CD4+ T cells from blood. DNA of the CDR3: TGTGCCTGGAGTGTGACAGGGTGGAGCAATCAGCCCCAGCATTTT. It specifies CAWSVTGWSNQPQHF.